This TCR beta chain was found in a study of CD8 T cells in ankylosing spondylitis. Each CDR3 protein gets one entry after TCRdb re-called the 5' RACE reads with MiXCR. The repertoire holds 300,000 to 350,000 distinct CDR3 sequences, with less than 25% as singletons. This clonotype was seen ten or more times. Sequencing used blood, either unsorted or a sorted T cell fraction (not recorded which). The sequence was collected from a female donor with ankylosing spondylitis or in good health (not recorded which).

CDR3 coding DNA: TGCAGCGTTGAAGTGGCGGGAGGGGAAGATACGCAGTATTTT. It specifies CSVEVAGGEDTQYF. The chain recombines TRBV29-1 with TRBJ2-3, with 9 bases matching TRBD2. The CDR3 has 14 residues. V trimming: 1 base; J trimming: 5 bases; junction bases outside the gene matches: 4. Germline V gene sequence: CDR1 SQVTM, CDR2 ANQGSEA.